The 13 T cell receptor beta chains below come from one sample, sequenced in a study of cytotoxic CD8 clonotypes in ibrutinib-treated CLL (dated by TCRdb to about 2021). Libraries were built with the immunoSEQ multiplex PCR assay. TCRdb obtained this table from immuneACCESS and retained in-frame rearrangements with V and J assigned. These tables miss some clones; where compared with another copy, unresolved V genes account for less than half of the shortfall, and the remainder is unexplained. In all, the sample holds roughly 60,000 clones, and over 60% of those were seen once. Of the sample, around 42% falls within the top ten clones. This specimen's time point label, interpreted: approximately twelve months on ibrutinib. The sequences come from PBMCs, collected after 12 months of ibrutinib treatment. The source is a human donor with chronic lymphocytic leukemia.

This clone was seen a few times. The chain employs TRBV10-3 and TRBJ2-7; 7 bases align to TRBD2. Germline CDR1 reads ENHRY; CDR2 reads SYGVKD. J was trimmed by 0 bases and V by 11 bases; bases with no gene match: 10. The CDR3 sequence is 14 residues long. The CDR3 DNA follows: TGTGCCGCCTCAAGGGCTAGCGGCTCCTACGAGCAGTACTTC. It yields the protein CAASRASGSYEQYF.

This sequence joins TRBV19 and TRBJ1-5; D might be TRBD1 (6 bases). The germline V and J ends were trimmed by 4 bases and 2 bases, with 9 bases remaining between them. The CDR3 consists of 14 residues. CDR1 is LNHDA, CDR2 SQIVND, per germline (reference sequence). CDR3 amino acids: CASSTTGRNQPQHF. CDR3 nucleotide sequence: TGTGCCAGTAGTACGACAGGACGCAATCAGCCCCAGCATTTT.

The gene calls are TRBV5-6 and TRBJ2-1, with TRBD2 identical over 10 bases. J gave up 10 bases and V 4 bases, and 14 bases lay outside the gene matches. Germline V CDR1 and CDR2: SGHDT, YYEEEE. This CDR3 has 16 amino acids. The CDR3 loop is CASSPTVSSGSREQFF. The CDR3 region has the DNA TGTGCCAGCAGCCCAACCGTTTCTAGCGGGAGCCGAGAGCAGTTCTTC.

CDR3 region: CASRPTSTLNTEAFF. The CDR3 nucleotides are TGTGCCAGCAGGCCCACAAGTACCCTGAACACTGAAGCTTTCTTT. V and J are TRBV6-6 and TRBJ1-1; no definite D call. Trimming stripped 6 bases from V and 0 bases from J, with 14 bases between. Germline loops: CDR1 MNHNY, CDR2 SVGAGI (reference sequence). The CDR3 has 15 amino acids.

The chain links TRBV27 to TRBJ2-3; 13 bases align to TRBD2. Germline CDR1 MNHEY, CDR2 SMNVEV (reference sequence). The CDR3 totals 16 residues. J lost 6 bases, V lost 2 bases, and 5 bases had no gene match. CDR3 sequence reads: CASSLETSGRVDTQYF. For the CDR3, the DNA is TGTGCCAGCAGTTTAGAAACTAGCGGGAGGGTCGATACGCAGTATTTT.

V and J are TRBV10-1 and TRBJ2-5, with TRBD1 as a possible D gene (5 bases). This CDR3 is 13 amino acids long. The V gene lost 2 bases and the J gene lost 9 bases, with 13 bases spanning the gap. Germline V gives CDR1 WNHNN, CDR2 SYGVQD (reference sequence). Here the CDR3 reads CASSEGANAAQYF. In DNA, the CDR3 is TGCGCCAGCAGTGAGGGGGCGAATGCGGCCCAGTACTTC.

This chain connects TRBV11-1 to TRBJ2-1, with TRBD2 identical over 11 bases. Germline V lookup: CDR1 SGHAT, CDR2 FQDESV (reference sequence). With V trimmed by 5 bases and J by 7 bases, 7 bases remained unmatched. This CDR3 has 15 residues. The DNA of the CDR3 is TGTGCCAGCAGCATTAGCGGGAGGGCCGAGAATGAGCAGTTCTTC. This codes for CASSISGRAENEQFF. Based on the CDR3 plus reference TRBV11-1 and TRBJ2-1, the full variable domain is EAEVAQSPRYKITEKSQAVAFWCDPISGHATLYWYRQILGQGPELLVQFQDESVVDDSQLPKDRFSAERLKGVDSTLKIQPAELGDSAMYLCASSISGRAENEQFFGPGTRLTVL.

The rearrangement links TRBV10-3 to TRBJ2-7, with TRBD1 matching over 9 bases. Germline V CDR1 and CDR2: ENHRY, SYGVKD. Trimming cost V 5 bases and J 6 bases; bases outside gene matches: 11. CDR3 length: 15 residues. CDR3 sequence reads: CAISFPGQGLVEQYF. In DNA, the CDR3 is TGTGCCATCAGTTTCCCGGGACAGGGTCTGGTCGAGCAGTACTTC.

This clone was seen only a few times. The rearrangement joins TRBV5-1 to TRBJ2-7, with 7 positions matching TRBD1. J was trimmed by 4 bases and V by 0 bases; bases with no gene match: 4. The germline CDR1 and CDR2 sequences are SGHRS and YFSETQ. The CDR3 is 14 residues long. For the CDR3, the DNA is TGCGCCAGCAGCTTGGCACAGGGGCGGTACGAGCAGTACTTC. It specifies CASSLAQGRYEQYF. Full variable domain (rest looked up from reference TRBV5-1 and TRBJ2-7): KAGVTQTPRYLIKTRGQQVTLSCSPISGHRSVSWYQQTPGQGLQFLFEYFSETQRNKGNFPGRFSGRQFSNSRSEMNVSTLELGDSALYLCASSLAQGRYEQYFGPGTRLTVT.

CDR3 coding DNA: TGTGCCATCAGTGATTACCAGGGTGAGGGCTACACCTTC. This sequence encodes CAISDYQGEGYTF. The rearrangement joins TRBV10-3 to TRBJ1-2; a possible D gene is TRBD1 (5 bases). V dropped 3 bases and J dropped 8 bases, with 13 bases sitting between them. Germline-derived CDR1 and CDR2 are ENHRY and SYGVKD. The CDR3 covers 13 residues.

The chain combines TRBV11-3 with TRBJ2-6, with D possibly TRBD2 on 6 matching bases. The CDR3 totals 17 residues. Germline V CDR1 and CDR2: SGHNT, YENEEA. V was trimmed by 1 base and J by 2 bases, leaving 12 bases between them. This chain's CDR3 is CASSLGRGGAGANVLTF. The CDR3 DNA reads TGTGCCAGCAGCTTAGGCCGAGGAGGGGCTGGGGCCAACGTCCTGACTTTC.

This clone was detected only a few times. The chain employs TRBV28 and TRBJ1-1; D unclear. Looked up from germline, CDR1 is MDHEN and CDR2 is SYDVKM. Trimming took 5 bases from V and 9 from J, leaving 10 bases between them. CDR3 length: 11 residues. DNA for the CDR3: TGTGCCAGCAGTGACCAGTTTAAAGCTTTCTTT. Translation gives CASSDQFKAFF.

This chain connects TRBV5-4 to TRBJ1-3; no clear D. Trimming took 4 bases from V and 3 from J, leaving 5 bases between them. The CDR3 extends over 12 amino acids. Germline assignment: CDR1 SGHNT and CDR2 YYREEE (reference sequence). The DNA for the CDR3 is TGTGCCAGCAGCGGGGATGGAAACACCATATATTTT. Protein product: CASSGDGNTIYF.